This T cell receptor beta chain was identified in a study of STAT5B mutations in CD4+ large granular lymphocyte leukemia. Study-level findings and limits: Without putative leukemic clones, patient CD4-sorted repertoires remained more clonal than healthy CD4+ repertoires.

Repertoires were generated with immunoSEQ multiplex PCR, while TCRdb's copy carries only in-frame clones and drops some. Among over 35,000 clones listed, over 75% were seen once. The length of the CDR3 is 16 residues. Germline V CDR1 and CDR2: LGHNA, YSLEER. With V trimmed by 1 base and J by 1 base, 3 bases remained unmatched. Controls came from buffy coats of healthy blood donors. Note on this clone: Its antigen is currently unknown.

The chain couples TRBV4-3 to TRBJ2-4, with 8 bases matching TRBD2. The receptor's source is a human donor in good health. The material sequenced was CD4+ T cells from blood buffy coats. CDR3 sequence: CASSQAGGAAKNIQYF. CDR3 in DNA: TGCGCCAGCAGCCAAGCGGGAGGGGCGGCCAAAAACATTCAGTACTTC.